Listed below are T cell receptor beta chains from one sample, sequenced in a study of cytotoxic CD8 clonotypes in ibrutinib-treated CLL. Repertoires were generated with immunoSEQ multiplex PCR, while TCRdb's copy carries only in-frame clones and drops some. The sample gives about 130,000 clones, roughly 88% of which show up once; approximately 2% is in the top ten. The specimen comprised PBMCs, sampled after 24 months of ibrutinib treatment. These receptors all come from a human donor with chronic lymphocytic leukemia. The CDR3 runs from the conserved cysteine through the conserved F or W. Fields, in order: clone size, V gene, D gene, J gene, CDR3 DNA, CDR3 protein. The D gene is left open where the match is weak. Expanded clones are given a class, and other clones once, few, many or no size at all.

.,TRBV11-1,.,TRBJ2-2,TGTGCCAGCAGCTTAGCGGGGGACAACACCGGGGAGCTGTTTTTT,CASSLAGDNTGELFF
.,TRBV10-3,.,TRBJ2-5,TGTGCCATCAGTGAGCACCAAGAGACCCAGTACTTC,CAISEHQETQYF
once,TRBV7-6,TRBD1,TRBJ2-5,TGTGCCAGCAGCGACAGGGCGCAAGAGACCCAGTACTTC,CASSDRAQETQYF
few,TRBV9,.,TRBJ1-4,TGTGCCAGCAGGGCTGCAACTAATGAAAAACTGTTTTTT,CASRAATNEKLFF
.,TRBV7-3,.,TRBJ1-1,TGTGCCAGCAGCCCTATCTCGTTTGGCACTGAAGCTTTCTTT,CASSPISFGTEAFF
.,TRBV7-3,.,TRBJ1-5,TGTGCCAGCAGCCCCGGGCTCGGACAGCCCCAGCATTTT,CASSPGLGQPQHF
.,TRBV7-3,.,TRBJ2-5,TGTGCCAGCAGCTTTGGACCCCAAGAGACCCAGTACTTC,CASSFGPQETQYF
.,TRBV11-2,.,TRBJ1-2,TGTGCCAGCAGCTTGACGGGTGGCTACACCTTC,CASSLTGGYTF
.,TRBV7-8,.,TRBJ2-2,TGTGCCAGCGGGTATATAAACACCGGGGAGCTGTTTTTT,CASGYINTGELFF
.,TRBV6-5,TRBD1,TRBJ1-1,TGTGCCAGCAGTTTCCAGGGGGGGCAGGCTTTCTTT,CASSFQGGQAFF
once,TRBV2,.,TRBJ2-7,TGTGCCAGCAGTGTAAATTCCTACGAGCAGTACTTC,CASSVNSYEQYF
.,TRBV10-3,TRBD2,TRBJ2-1,TGTGCCATCAGGATGGACAGCGGGACTAGCGGGGGGGCGGCAGTGGGTGAGCAGTTCTTC,CAIRMDSGTSGGAAVGEQFF
few,TRBV7-9,.,TRBJ2-1,TGTGCCAGCAGCCCGCCCCAACACAGCTGGCTAAGCTCCTACAATGAGCAGTTCTTC,CASSPPQHSWLSSYNEQFF
.,TRBV7-9,.,TRBJ2-3,TGTGCCAGCAGCTTAGGTGGGAGAGTTGGAGATACGCAGTATTTT,CASSLGGRVGDTQYF
.,TRBV6-5,TRBD1,TRBJ1-4,TGTGCCAGCAGATCCAGGGGGGGGCATGAAAAACTGTTTTTT,CASRSRGGHEKLFF
.,TRBV27,.,TRBJ1-1,TGTGCCAGCAGTTTCCAGGGTGTTACTGAAGCTTTCTTT,CASSFQGVTEAFF